One and the same sample provided the 20 T cell receptor beta chains below, sequenced in a study of cytomegalovirus exposure and HLA in healthy donors. PCR was performed using 60 Vbeta and 13 Jbeta primers. Repertoires were generated with immunoSEQ multiplex PCR, while TCRdb's copy carries only in-frame clones and drops some. The sample contains roughly 110,000 clones, approximately 67% of which appear only once. The source material was PBMCs. All receptors derive from a man aged 18 to 29 in good health and CMV-seropositive.

J is TRBJ2-2 and V is TRBV4-1, with D possibly TRBD2 on 5 matching bases. Deletions cut 4 bases from V and 5 bases from J, with 14 bases between. There are 15 residues in the CDR3. Germline V CDR1 and CDR2: MGHRA, YSYEKL. CDR3: CASSLVGSLTGELFF. CDR3 DNA sequence: TGCGCCAGCAGCCTGGTAGGGAGTTTAACCGGGGAGCTGTTTTTT.

The chain links TRBV29-1 to TRBJ2-7; possible D gene TRBD1, 5 bases. V lost 7 bases, J lost 2 bases, and 12 bases lay in between. The CDR3 is made up of 12 amino acids. Germline V CDR1 and CDR2: SQVTM, ANQGSEA. The CDR3 region is CSAKTDTYEQYV. The CDR3 DNA reads as TGCAGCGCCAAGACAGATACCTACGAGCAGTACGTC.

This rearrangement joins TRBV7-7 to TRBJ2-3; D gene ambiguous. The germline CDR1 and CDR2 sequences are SSHAT and FNYEAQ (reference sequence). The CDR3 contains 12 residues. The V gene lost 5 bases and the J gene lost 3 bases, with 6 bases spanning the gap. CDR3 coding DNA: TGTGCCAGCAGCCGACTTACAGATACGCAGTATTTT. It encodes CASSRLTDTQYF.

This rearrangement joins TRBV6-5 to TRBJ1-6; 8 nucleotides align to TRBD1. The CDR3 totals 16 residues. Germline values: CDR1 MNHEY, CDR2 SVGAGI. V lost 0 bases to trimming and J lost 7 bases; unmatched junction nucleotides: 5. The CDR3 nucleotides are TGTGCCAGCAGTTACTCAGGGACAGGTGTGAATTCACCCCTCCACTTT. Translated, it gives CASSYSGTGVNSPLHF.

The rearrangement uses TRBV7-2 and TRBJ1-1, with TRBD1 identical over 10 bases. The germline V gene encodes CDR1 SGHTA and CDR2 FQGNSA. CDR3 length: 14 residues. The V segment lost 4 bases and the J segment 7 bases; nucleotides outside the gene matches: 6. The DNA for the CDR3 is TGTGCCAGCAGCTCTTGGACAGGGGGGGGTGAAGCTTTCTTT. It codes for CASSSWTGGGEAFF.

The rearrangement joins TRBV11-2 to TRBJ2-7, with 7 bases identical to TRBD1. V shed 4 bases and J 5 bases; nucleotides not matched to a gene: 2. Germline V lookup: CDR1 SGHAT, CDR2 FQNNGV. CDR3 length: 12 residues. The CDR3 DNA reads as TGTGCCAGCAGCTACGACAGGGACGAGCAGTACTTC. This sequence encodes CASSYDRDEQYF.

The genes are TRBV5-3 and TRBJ2-7, with D unresolved. TRBV5-3 is reported as an ORF; its role is uncertain. There are 13 residues in the CDR3. Trimming pared 7 bases from V and 3 bases from J, leaving 14 bases between. CDR3 protein: CARGALGGYEQYF. The CDR3, as DNA: TGTGCCAGAGGAGCCCTTGGCGGCTACGAGCAGTACTTC.

The rearrangement joins TRBV6-6 to TRBJ2-7; the match to TRBD1 covers 8 bases. The CDR3 extends over 15 amino acids. The trim removed 2 bases at V and 3 bases at J, leaving 6 bases unmatched. Germline V CDR1 and CDR2: MNHNY, SVGAGI (reference sequence). The CDR3 is CASSYPGQGNYEQYF. The CDR3 nucleotides are TGTGCCAGCAGTTACCCAGGACAGGGTAACTACGAGCAGTACTTC.

In regard to this clone: Other DNA sequences in the same sample also yield this CDR3. The chain combines TRBV6-1 with TRBJ2-3; 7 bases agree with TRBD2. Looked up from germline, CDR1 is MNHNS and CDR2 is SASEGT. The CDR3 has 14 amino acids. Germline trimming cut 0 bases from V and 6 bases from J; bases unmatched to any gene: 3. This CDR3 reads CASSEAGGRDTQYF. In DNA, the CDR3 is TGTGCCAGCAGTGAAGCGGGGGGGAGGGATACGCAGTATTTT.

Note on this clone: Other DNA sequences in the same sample also yield this CDR3. The chain combines TRBV11-3 with TRBJ1-1; D uncertain. Trimming left V 2 bases short and J 0 bases short, with 4 bases between. Germline-derived CDR1 and CDR2 are SGHNT and YENEEA. The CDR3 runs to 13 residues. The CDR3 sequence: CASSLQVNTEAFF. DNA for the CDR3: TGTGCCAGCAGCTTACAGGTGAACACTGAAGCTTTCTTT.

The rearrangement uses TRBV6-5 and TRBJ1-3, with D possibly matching TRBD1 (6 bases). V lost 6 bases, J lost 3 bases, and 15 bases lay in between. The CDR3 sequence is 15 residues long. Germline V gene sequence: CDR1 MNHEY, CDR2 SVGAGI. The CDR3 DNA follows: TGTGCCAGCAGACCCGATTCAGGGGTTGGAAACACCATATATTTT. It encodes CASRPDSGVGNTIYF.

The table lists this clone with a few counts. The chain uses TRBV15 and TRBJ2-7; the D gene is possibly TRBD2 (6 bases). This CDR3 has 15 amino acids. CDR1 is LNHNV, CDR2 YYDKDF, per germline (reference sequence). V gave up 0 bases and J gave up 6 bases, with 15 bases separating them. CDR3 sequence (DNA): TGTGCCACCAGCAGAGATGCGGGGTTTTCAAGCGAGCAGTACTTC. Translating gives CATSRDAGFSSEQYF.

The V call is TRBV9, the J call TRBJ2-5; 11 bases are a match to TRBD1. V lost 4 bases, J lost 7 bases, and 6 bases stayed unmatched. The V gene's germline CDR1 is SGDLS and CDR2 YYNGEE. CDR3 length equals 14 residues. CDR3 loop: CASSPWGQGGTQYF. The CDR3 DNA follows: TGTGCCAGCAGCCCATGGGGACAGGGGGGGACCCAGTACTTC.

The V and J genes are TRBV28 and TRBJ2-3; unclear D gene. Trimming pared 5 bases from V and 2 bases from J, leaving 8 bases between. The CDR3 has 13 residues. Germline lookup yields CDR1 MDHEN and CDR2 SYDVKM. The CDR3 region has the DNA TGTGCCAGCAGTCTACTCAACACAGATACGCAGTATTTT. It yields the protein CASSLLNTDTQYF.

This clone came up a few times. The V gene is TRBV18, the J gene TRBJ1-1, with a tentative D call TRBD1 (6 bases). In germline, CDR1 is KGHSH, CDR2 LQKENI. This CDR3 spans 12 amino acids. V was shortened by 5 bases and J by 7 bases, with 11 bases between the two germline ends. This CDR3 is CASSAQGLEAFF. CDR3 nucleotides: TGTGCCAGCTCAGCCCAGGGGCTTGAAGCTTTCTTT.

This chain links TRBV6-5 with TRBJ2-5; 7 positions agree with TRBD2. CDR1 and CDR2 (germline): MNHEY, SVGAGI. This CDR3 contains 16 residues. J was trimmed by 5 bases and V by 2 bases; bases with no gene match: 11. Here the CDR3 reads CASSYGTGGKEETQYF. The CDR3 DNA sequence: TGTGCCAGCAGTTACGGTACGGGGGGAAAGGAGGAGACCCAGTACTTC.

The gene calls are TRBV10-1 and TRBJ2-3; no firm D call. Trimming removed 3 bases from V and 2 bases from J, with 9 bases in between. This CDR3 is built from 14 residues. Germline V CDR1 and CDR2: WNHNN, SYGVQD (reference sequence). The CDR3 here is CASSDASATDTQYF. The CDR3 DNA reads as TGCGCCAGCAGTGACGCTAGTGCCACAGATACGCAGTATTTT.

This sequence joins TRBV5-1 and TRBJ2-7; D might be TRBD1 (6 bases). Per the germline V gene, CDR1 is SGHRS and CDR2 is YFSETQ. The CDR3 length is 14 residues. V gave up 4 bases and J gave up 0 bases, with 11 bases separating them. The CDR3 protein is CASSTTGSSYEQYF. For the CDR3, the DNA is TGCGCCAGCAGCACCACAGGGAGCTCCTACGAGCAGTACTTC. Combining the CDR3 with reference TRBV5-1 and TRBJ2-7 gives the whole variable domain KAGVTQTPRYLIKTRGQQVTLSCSPISGHRSVSWYQQTPGQGLQFLFEYFSETQRNKGNFPGRFSGRQFSNSRSEMNVSTLELGDSALYLCASSTTGSSYEQYFGPGTRLTVT.

This clone turned up a few times. The V and J genes are TRBV7-9 and TRBJ2-7; D call uncertain. V lost 2 bases and J lost 5, with 7 bases in between. Looked up from germline, CDR1 is SEHNR and CDR2 is FQNEAQ (reference sequence). This CDR3 is 12 amino acids long. The CDR3 region has the DNA TGTGCCAGCAGCTTAACGGGTGACGAGCAGTACGTC. It encodes CASSLTGDEQYV.

The gene calls are TRBV4-2 and TRBJ2-6; 7 nucleotides align to TRBD2. Germline trimming cut 0 bases from V and 2 bases from J; bases unmatched to any gene: 7. Germline assignment: CDR1 LGHNA and CDR2 YNFKEQ. CDR3 length equals 18 residues. CDR3 region: CASSQDDGGTAGANVLTF. CDR3 nucleotides: TGTGCCAGCAGCCAAGATGACGGGGGGACCGCTGGGGCCAACGTCCTGACTTTC.